These 23 T cell receptor beta chains came from one sample sequenced in a study of blood T cell repertoires in COVID-19. Profiling relied on immunoSEQ multiplex PCR, and the TCRdb table lists in-frame clones only, not all of them. The sample contains around 160,000 clones, more than 75% of which appear only once. The source material was peripheral blood. Receptor source: a man aged 60 to 69 with active or convalescent COVID-19.

The chain couples TRBV5-6 to TRBJ1-3; 7 nucleotides match TRBD1. After removal of 0 bases from V and 2 bases from J, the junction contained 2 bases not matched to a gene. The CDR3 length is 15 residues. CDR1 and CDR2 (germline): SGHDT, YYEEEE. DNA for the CDR3: TGTGCCAGCAGCTTGGACAGGGGAACTGGAAACACCATATATTTT. Translation: CASSLDRGTGNTIYF.

The chain combines TRBV30 with TRBJ1-1; TRBD1 might be the D (5 bases). Trimming stripped 0 bases from V and 0 bases from J, with 8 bases between. The CDR3 extends over 14 amino acids. CDR1 and CDR2 from the germline V gene are GTSNPN and SVGIG (reference sequence). The CDR3 reads CAWSVRGMNTEAFF. CDR3 DNA sequence: TGTGCCTGGAGTGTACGGGGGATGAACACTGAAGCTTTCTTT.

This chain links TRBV11-3 with TRBJ2-1; 7 bases are shared with TRBD2. The germline V gene has CDR1 SGHNT and CDR2 YENEEA. The CDR3 spans 16 residues. V dropped 5 bases and J dropped 4; count of bases not matched to a gene: 11. CDR3 nucleotides: TGTGCCAGCAGCAGTCAGTCGGGAGGTATATACAATGAGCAGTTCTTC. Its protein is CASSSQSGGIYNEQFF.

This clone appeared a single time. This chain joins TRBV5-1 and TRBJ2-5; D is unclear. Germline-derived CDR1 and CDR2 are SGHRS and YFSETQ. The CDR3 consists of 16 residues. V lost 0 bases and J 2 bases, leaving 14 bases between the germline ends. Here the CDR3 DNA reads TGCGCCAGCAGCTTGGCTACGGCACAACTACAAGAGACCCAGTACTTC. The encoded protein is CASSLATAQLQETQYF. The whole variable domain, remainder taken from reference TRBV5-1 and TRBJ2-5, is KAGVTQTPRYLIKTRGQQVTLSCSPISGHRSVSWYQQTPGQGLQFLFEYFSETQRNKGNFPGRFSGRQFSNSRSEMNVSTLELGDSALYLCASSLATAQLQETQYFGPGTRLLVL.

Only a few counts were recorded for this clone. This chain joins TRBV6-5 and TRBJ2-1, with 7 bases identical to TRBD1. Germline V gene data show CDR1 as MNHEY and CDR2 as SVGAGI. This CDR3 region has 14 residues. After removal of 6 bases from V and 1 base from J, the junction contained 3 bases not matched to a gene. This CDR3 is CASRLGQSYNEQFF. In nucleotides, the CDR3 is TGTGCCAGCAGACTGGGACAGTCCTACAATGAGCAGTTCTTC.

The chain has TRBV7-8 and TRBJ1-5; maybe TRBD1 (5 bases). The V end lost 3 bases, the J end lost 2 bases, and 17 bases lay between the germline ends. The germline CDR1 and CDR2 sequences are SGHVS and FQNEAQ. This CDR3 spans 17 amino acids. The DNA for the CDR3 is TGTGCCAGCAGCTTCTCAGGGAACATAGCAGGCAATCAGCCCCAGCATTTT. Translated, it gives CASSFSGNIAGNQPQHF.

This clone showed up just once. J is TRBJ1-6 and V is TRBV14, with 7 bases aligning to TRBD1. This CDR3 has 15 amino acids. The V and J ends lost 5 bases and 10 bases, in that order; junction bases with no gene match: 11. Germline-derived CDR1 and CDR2 are SGHDN and FVKESK. The CDR3 sequence: CASSLTRQGQSPLHF. In DNA, the CDR3 is TGTGCCAGCAGCTTGACTCGACAGGGACAGTCACCCCTCCACTTT.

V is TRBV7-6 and J is TRBJ2-2, with D tentatively TRBD2 (6 bases). CDR1 is SGHVS and CDR2 is FNYEAQ in the germline V gene. This CDR3 has 17 residues. V lost 7 bases, J lost 4 bases, and 22 bases lay in between. DNA for the CDR3: TGTGCCAGCACCCTCCACTTAACGCGGGGCATCACCGGGGAGCTGTTTTTT. This gives the protein CASTLHLTRGITGELFF.

This clone was counted a few times. V gene TRBV12-3 or TRBV12-4 combines with J gene TRBJ2-1; the D gene is possibly TRBD2 (6 bases). V lost 8 bases and J lost 4, with 9 bases in between. The CDR3 loop spans 12 amino acids. The CDR3 loop is CASFRGYNEQFF. CDR3 in DNA: TGTGCCAGCTTCCGGGGGTACAATGAGCAGTTCTTC.

The V gene is TRBV2, the J gene TRBJ1-5, with no clear D. Trimming shortened V by 7 bases and J by 2 bases, and 15 bases separated the two germline ends. The length of the CDR3 is 15 residues. The germline V gene has CDR1 SNHLY and CDR2 FYNNEI. The CDR3 nucleotides are TGTGCCAGCATGGGCAAGGATCTGGGCAATCAGCCCCAGCATTTT. It translates to CASMGKDLGNQPQHF. The full variable domain, its missing parts supplied by reference TRBV2 and TRBJ1-5, is EPEVTQTPSHQVTQMGQEVILRCVPISNHLYFYWYRQILGQKVEFLVSFYNNEISEKSEIFDDQFSVERPDGSNFTLKIRSTKLEDSAMYFCASMGKDLGNQPQHFGDGTRLSIL.

In its sample, this clone was seen a few times. V and J are TRBV5-8 and TRBJ2-3; D gene uncertain. Per germline, CDR1 SGHTS and CDR2 YDEGEE. This CDR3 spans 15 amino acids. Between the trimmed V and J ends, which lost 4 bases and 1 base, there was a span of 13 bases. CDR3 coding DNA: TGTGCCAGCAGCGAGGTCCTGGCCCGCACAGATACGCAGTATTTT. Encoded protein: CASSEVLARTDTQYF.

This chain joins TRBV4-2 and TRBJ1-2, with D perhaps matching TRBD1 (6 bases). This CDR3 contains 15 residues. V shed 1 base and J shed 5 bases, with 14 bases lying between them. Looked up from germline, CDR1 is LGHNA and CDR2 is YNFKEQ. CDR3 sequence reads: CASSQAARGSYGYTF. DNA for the CDR3: TGTGCCAGCAGCCAAGCCGCCAGGGGTTCGTATGGCTACACCTTC.

This clone was recorded only once. The chain carries TRBV18 and TRBJ2-1, with 12 positions matching TRBD2. V lost 6 bases to trimming and J lost 8 bases; unmatched junction nucleotides: 8. This CDR3 is 15 amino acids long. Germline V gene lookup returns CDR1 KGHSH and CDR2 LQKENI. The CDR3 region is CASSQTSGSTDEQFF. In DNA, the CDR3 is TGTGCCAGCTCGCAGACTAGCGGGAGTACTGATGAGCAGTTCTTC. The full variable domain, rest sourced from reference TRBV18 and TRBJ2-1, is NAGVMQNPRHLVRRRGQEARLRCSPMKGHSHVYWYRQLPEEGLKFMVYLQKENIIDESGMPKERFSAEFPKEGPSILRIQQVVRGDSAAYFCASSQTSGSTDEQFFGPGTRLTVL.

In this sample, this clone turned up a few times. The chain carries TRBV11-2 and TRBJ2-1; 7 bases align to TRBD2. The CDR3 spans 14 residues. The germline V gene encodes CDR1 SGHAT and CDR2 FQNNGV. V lost 6 bases, J lost 1 base, and 3 bases stayed unmatched. This chain's CDR3 is CASRKRESYNEQFF. CDR3 DNA sequence: TGTGCCAGCAGAAAGCGGGAATCCTACAATGAGCAGTTCTTC.

This rearrangement joins TRBV3-1 (or the pseudogene TRBV3-2) to TRBJ1-4, with D unclear. CDR1 and CDR2 from the germline V gene are LGHDT and YNNKEL (reference sequence). The CDR3 is made up of 12 amino acids. The V end was cut by 4 bases, the J end by 8 bases, with 8 bases between. The DNA of the CDR3 is TGTGCCAGCAGCCCCTCCCAGGAAAAACTGTTTTTT. This gives the protein CASSPSQEKLFF.

The genes are TRBV19 and TRBJ2-7, with D perhaps TRBD1 (6 bases). V was clipped by 2 bases and J by 8 bases, with 25 bases between them. Germline assignment: CDR1 LNHDA and CDR2 SQIVND (reference sequence). The CDR3 has 17 residues. CDR3 sequence (DNA): TGTGCCAGTAGTATAACTACTGACGGTAGGGGGTATACGCAGCAGTACTTC. Translation gives CASSITTDGRGYTQQYF. The whole variable domain, filled in from reference TRBV19 and TRBJ2-7, reads DGGITQSPKYLFRKEGQNVTLSCEQNLNHDAMYWYRQDPGQGLRLIYYSQIVNDFQKGDIAEGYSVSREKKESFPLTVTSAQKNPTAFYLCASSITTDGRGYTQQYFGPGTRLTVT.

This clone showed up just once. The genes are TRBV27 and TRBJ2-2; D unclear. Germline V gives CDR1 MNHEY, CDR2 SMNVEV (reference sequence). V was shortened by 3 bases and J by 5 bases, with 10 bases between the two germline ends. The length of the CDR3 is 14 residues. The CDR3 nucleotides are TGTGCCAGCAGTTTGCTCACAGAAACCGGGGAGCTGTTTTTT. This gives the protein CASSLLTETGELFF.

This sequence joins TRBV18 and TRBJ2-7; 9 bases align to TRBD1. J was trimmed by 4 bases and V by 4 bases; bases with no gene match: 5. Per the germline V gene, CDR1 is KGHSH and CDR2 is LQKENI. This CDR3 is built from 14 residues. The CDR3 DNA is TGTGCCAGCTCACATAAACAGGGGGCATACGAGCAGTACTTC. Its protein is CASSHKQGAYEQYF.

V and J are TRBV7-3 and TRBJ2-3, with 12 bases matching TRBD2. The CDR3 covers 16 residues. V trimming: 5 bases; J trimming: 4 bases; junction bases outside the gene matches: 7. Germline V CDR1 and CDR2: SGHTA, FQGTGA. This CDR3 is CASSATSGRISDTQYF. The CDR3 bases are TGTGCCAGCAGCGCCACTAGCGGGAGGATTTCAGATACGCAGTATTTT.

This chain connects TRBV6-4 to TRBJ2-2; 7 bases agree with TRBD2. This CDR3 region has 16 residues. Unmatched junction bases numbered 11, after V lost 7 bases and J lost 3 bases. Germline V gives CDR1 MRHNA, CDR2 SNTAGT. For the CDR3, the DNA is TGTGCCAGCAAATCTGGAGGCGGGAGAGACACCGGGGAGCTGTTTTTT. Translating it yields CASKSGGGRDTGELFF.

This rearrangement joins TRBV18 to TRBJ2-7, with D possibly TRBD2 on 6 matching bases. CDR1 KGHSH and CDR2 LQKENI come from the germline V gene. The CDR3 is made up of 14 amino acids. V was pared by 3 bases and J by 5 bases, with 14 bases between. CDR3 nucleotides: TGTGCCAGCTCACCCTCCGGGGGAAACAACGAGCAGTACTTC. This encodes CASSPSGGNNEQYF. Full variable domain (outside the CDR3, taken from reference TRBV18 and TRBJ2-7): NAGVMQNPRHLVRRRGQEARLRCSPMKGHSHVYWYRQLPEEGLKFMVYLQKENIIDESGMPKERFSAEFPKEGPSILRIQQVVRGDSAAYFCASSPSGGNNEQYFGPGTRLTVT.

For this clone: Different DNA sequences within this sample yield the same CDR3. This chain links TRBV9 with TRBJ1-5; tentatively, D is TRBD1 (5 bases). In germline, CDR1 is SGDLS, CDR2 YYNGEE. V was trimmed by 0 bases and J by 5 bases, leaving 6 bases between them. The CDR3 totals 13 residues. DNA of the CDR3: TGTGCCAGCAGCGTAGAAGGGGATCAGCCCCAGCATTTT. Protein sequence: CASSVEGDQPQHF.

V and J are TRBV7-2 and TRBJ2-1; 8 nucleotides agree with TRBD2. This CDR3 comprises 15 residues. The V segment lost 5 bases and the J segment 10 bases; nucleotides outside the gene matches: 13. CDR1 is SGHTA and CDR2 is FQGNSA in the germline V gene. The CDR3 bases are TGTGCCAGCAGCCGGGGGGGACTAGGTGTCAACGAGCAGTTCTTC. Its protein is CASSRGGLGVNEQFF.